The 28 T cell receptor beta chains reported below all come from one sample, sequenced in a study of T cell repertoires in ileal Crohn's disease. Sequenced by immunoSEQ multiplex PCR; TCRdb stores in-frame clones only, minus some. The data hold around 8,200 clones, with over 75% observed a single time. Sequenced input: ileal tissue. The receptors originated from an adult with Crohn's disease.

The gene calls are TRBV4-3 and TRBJ2-4; 8 bases are a match to TRBD1. Germline lookup yields CDR1 LGHNA and CDR2 YSLEER. The ends lost 0 bases at V and 1 base at J; junction bases unmatched: 8. The CDR3 loop spans 18 amino acids. CDR3 loop: CASSQEPRTGGAKNIQYF. The CDR3 DNA follows: TGCGCCAGCAGCCAAGAACCTCGAACAGGGGGGGCCAAAAACATTCAGTACTTC.

The rearrangement joins TRBV27 to TRBJ2-1; unclear D gene. V shed 2 bases and J shed 4 bases, with 6 bases lying between them. Germline values: CDR1 MNHEY, CDR2 SMNVEV (reference sequence). This CDR3 has 13 residues. This CDR3 is CASSLNRYNEQFF. The CDR3 DNA reads as TGTGCCAGCAGTTTAAACCGGTACAATGAGCAGTTCTTC.

This chain links TRBV18 with TRBJ2-7; 11 nucleotides match TRBD2. Looked up from germline, CDR1 is KGHSH and CDR2 is LQKENI. J was trimmed by 2 bases and V by 5 bases; bases with no gene match: 5. CDR3 length: 15 amino acids. The DNA of the CDR3 is TGTGCCAGCTCAGTCTCTAGCGGGGGGACCTACGAGCAGTACTTC. Translation gives CASSVSSGGTYEQYF.

This chain uses TRBV30 with TRBJ2-3, with a possible D match to TRBD2 (5 bases). CDR3 length: 15 residues. Trimming stripped 4 bases from V and 0 bases from J, with 14 bases between. Germline values: CDR1 GTSNPN, CDR2 SVGIG (reference sequence). The CDR3 coding sequence is TGTGCCTGGACGGGTGGCCAGCGGAGCACAGATACGCAGTATTTT. Protein product: CAWTGGQRSTDTQYF.

V and J are TRBV7-9 and TRBJ1-3; 10 nucleotides align to TRBD1. In germline, CDR1 is SEHNR, CDR2 FQNEAQ (reference sequence). CDR3 length equals 18 residues. J was trimmed by 2 bases and V by 4 bases; bases with no gene match: 11. CDR3 loop: CASSCPGTGDFAGNTIYF. DNA of the CDR3: TGTGCCAGCAGCTGCCCCGGGACAGGGGATTTTGCTGGAAACACCATATATTTT.

Concerning this clone: The same CDR3 can be traced to other DNA sequences in this sample. This chain connects TRBV5-1 to TRBJ2-7; 9 bases fit TRBD1. The CDR3 is made up of 15 amino acids. V lost 3 bases to trimming and J lost 2 bases; unmatched junction nucleotides: 6. CDR1 SGHRS and CDR2 YFSETQ come from the germline V gene. The DNA of the CDR3 is TGCGCCAGCAGCTCCAGACAGGGGGAGGCCTACGAGCAGTACTTC. Its protein product is CASSSRQGEAYEQYF. Based on the CDR3 plus reference TRBV5-1 and TRBJ2-7, the full variable domain is KAGVTQTPRYLIKTRGQQVTLSCSPISGHRSVSWYQQTPGQGLQFLFEYFSETQRNKGNFPGRFSGRQFSNSRSEMNVSTLELGDSALYLCASSSRQGEAYEQYFGPGTRLTVT.

J is TRBJ2-7 and V is TRBV28; 7 bases fit TRBD2. The CDR3 totals 14 residues. V was pared by 6 bases and J by 12 bases, with 17 bases of the junction left unmatched. Germline CDR1 reads MDHEN; CDR2 reads SYDVKM. CDR3 sequence reads: CASSPWGQRGKGYF. In nucleotides, the CDR3 is TGTGCCAGCAGCCCCTGGGGTCAGCGGGGAAAAGGGTACTTC.

This chain uses TRBV12-5 with TRBJ2-4, with D possibly TRBD1 on 7 matching bases. Germline-derived CDR1 and CDR2 are LGHNT and FRNRAP. V was cut by 6 bases and J by 4 bases, with 13 bases left in between. The CDR3 is 14 amino acids. CDR3 sequence (DNA): TGTGCTAGTGGGACTGCGGGACAGAAAAACATTCAGTACTTC. Its protein is CASGTAGQKNIQYF.

The chain joins TRBV5-4 to TRBJ2-7, with D possibly TRBD2 on 6 matching bases. The CDR3 is 15 residues long. CDR1 and CDR2 (germline): SGHNT, YYREEE (reference sequence). V lost 6 bases and J lost 6, with 22 bases in between. The CDR3 here is CASTLRRGDLSEQYF. The CDR3 coding sequence is TGTGCCAGCACCCTGCGGAGGGGAGACCTCAGCGAGCAGTACTTC.

By share of the sample, this clone is medium-sized. CDR3 in amino acids: CASSSSGTNYGYTF. CDR3 sequence (DNA): TGTGCCAGCAGCTCCTCCGGGACAAATTATGGCTACACCTTC. The chain links TRBV5-4 to TRBJ1-2, with D maybe TRBD1 (6 bases). V was trimmed by 3 bases and J by 5 bases, leaving 14 bases between them. Germline V gene sequence: CDR1 SGHNT, CDR2 YYREEE (reference sequence). This CDR3 contains 14 residues.

This chain uses TRBV2 with TRBJ1-4, with a possible D match to TRBD1 (6 bases). Trimming removed 8 bases from V and 5 bases from J, with 12 bases in between. In germline, CDR1 is SNHLY, CDR2 FYNNEI. The CDR3 runs 13 residues. CDR3 amino acids: CASQGTQNEKLFF. As DNA, the CDR3 is TGTGCCAGCCAGGGGACCCAAAATGAAAAACTGTTTTTT. Full variable domain (rest looked up from reference TRBV2 and TRBJ1-4): EPEVTQTPSHQVTQMGQEVILRCVPISNHLYFYWYRQILGQKVEFLVSFYNNEISEKSEIFDDQFSVERPDGSNFTLKIRSTKLEDSAMYFCASQGTQNEKLFFGSGTQLSVL.

A single count supports this clone. This CDR3 is CASSLAGQLGANVLTF. CDR3 DNA: TGTGCCAGCAGCTTGGCGGGACAGTTAGGGGCCAACGTCCTGACTTTC. The rearrangement links TRBV5-4 to TRBJ2-6, with 7 bases matching TRBD1. V trimming: 0 bases; J trimming: 4 bases; junction bases outside the gene matches: 4. The CDR3 runs 16 residues. The V gene's germline CDR1 is SGHNT and CDR2 YYREEE (reference sequence).

The chain has TRBV7-9 and TRBJ1-2; D may be TRBD1 (6 bases). Germline CDR1 and CDR2: SEHNR and FQNEAQ (reference sequence). V was cut by 3 bases and J by 9 bases, with 11 bases left in between. This CDR3 spans 12 amino acids. In DNA, the CDR3 is TGTGCCAGCAGCTTGCCACAGGGAAGCTACACCTTC. It is translated as CASSLPQGSYTF.

The CDR3, as DNA: TGTGCCAGCAGTTCTACACCGACTAGTCGGGAGCAGTACTTC. Its protein is CASSSTPTSREQYF. The V gene is TRBV2, the J gene TRBJ2-7; possibly TRBD2 for D (6 bases). Trimming took 5 bases from V and 7 from J, leaving 18 bases between them. Germline V gene lookup returns CDR1 SNHLY and CDR2 FYNNEI. The CDR3 runs to 14 residues.

This chain links TRBV7-9 with TRBJ2-2, with TRBD2 identical over 14 bases. J was trimmed by 1 base and V by 6 bases; bases with no gene match: 4. From germline, CDR1 is SEHNR and CDR2 FQNEAQ (reference sequence). The CDR3 length is 17 residues. The CDR3 region has the DNA TGTGCCAGCAGGAGGACTAGCGGGGGGTTGAACACCGGGGAGCTGTTTTTT. Translating it yields CASRRTSGGLNTGELFF.

The chain links TRBV15 to TRBJ2-5, with a possible D match to TRBD2 (5 bases). The CDR3 has 17 residues. Looked up from germline, CDR1 is LNHNV and CDR2 is YYDKDF (reference sequence). V lost 0 bases, J lost 4 bases, and 18 bases lay in between. CDR3 in DNA: TGTGCCACCAGCAGAGATCCGTCCGCCGGGGTTCGAGAGACCCAGTACTTC. This codes for CATSRDPSAGVRETQYF.

The chain recombines TRBV5-5 with TRBJ1-6; 7 bases map to TRBD1. CDR1 and CDR2 from the germline V gene are SGHKS and YYEKEE (reference sequence). The CDR3 is made up of 15 amino acids. V dropped 5 bases and J dropped 7; count of bases not matched to a gene: 9. CDR3: CASRSRGRGNSPLHF. Written as DNA, the CDR3 is TGTGCCAGCAGGTCGAGGGGGCGAGGGAATTCACCCCTCCACTTT.

The rearrangement joins TRBV19 to TRBJ1-6; no clear D. CDR1 is LNHDA and CDR2 is SQIVND in the germline V gene (reference sequence). The V and J ends lost 6 bases and 9 bases respectively, with 9 bases between them. The CDR3 loop spans 12 amino acids. Here the CDR3 DNA reads TGTGCCAGTAGAGCCGGAGTTTCACCCCTCCACTTT. Translated: CASRAGVSPLHF.

The rearrangement joins TRBV7-3 to TRBJ1-2, with D possibly matching TRBD1 (5 bases). CDR1 is SGHTA and CDR2 is FQGTGA in the germline V gene. The CDR3 consists of 14 residues. Trimming removed 5 bases at V and 2 bases at J, with 12 bases between. The CDR3 DNA sequence: TGTGCCAGCAGCCCAACGGGGGGGAACTATGGCTACACCTTC. Amino acid sequence: CASSPTGGNYGYTF. Full variable domain (rest looked up from reference TRBV7-3 and TRBJ1-2): GAGVSQTPSNKVTEKGKYVELRCDPISGHTALYWYRQSLGQGPEFLIYFQGTGAADDSGLPNDRFFAVRPEGSVSTLKIQRTERGDSAVYLCASSPTGGNYGYTFGSGTRLTVV.

V is TRBV13 and J is TRBJ2-7, with a possible D match to TRBD1 (8 bases). CDR1 is PRHDT, CDR2 FYEKMQ, per germline (reference sequence). This CDR3 is 16 amino acids long. V was pared by 5 bases and J by 5 bases, with 22 bases between. CDR3 DNA: TGTGCCAGCAGCCAGGGGGGGCAGGGGGCTTCCCACGAGCAGTACTTC. Translation gives CASSQGGQGASHEQYF.

The chain combines TRBV5-8 with TRBJ2-7; 7 bases match TRBD1. J gave up 2 bases and V 4 bases, and 6 bases lay outside the gene matches. The CDR3 runs to 14 residues. Germline V gene lookup returns CDR1 SGHTS and CDR2 YDEGEE. CDR3 region: CASSPKGQPYEQYF. In nucleotides, the CDR3 is TGTGCCAGCAGCCCGAAGGGACAGCCCTACGAGCAGTACTTC.

The CDR3 here is CASSEASVNTEAFF. CDR3 DNA: TGTGCCAGCAGTGAAGCGTCTGTGAACACTGAAGCTTTCTTT. The chain carries TRBV2 and TRBJ1-1; no clear D gene. The CDR3 loop spans 14 amino acids. Per germline, CDR1 SNHLY and CDR2 FYNNEI. Trimming removed 0 bases from V and 0 bases from J, with 5 bases in between.

This clone turned up a few times. This sequence joins TRBV28 and TRBJ2-1; 10 bases agree with TRBD2. The CDR3 extends over 14 amino acids. Per the germline V gene, CDR1 is MDHEN and CDR2 is SYDVKM. The trim removed 6 bases at V and 7 bases at J, leaving 6 bases unmatched. CDR3 sequence (DNA): TGTGCCAGCAGACTGGGGACTAGCGTGAATGAGCAGTTCTTC. Protein product: CASRLGTSVNEQFF.

The chain couples TRBV9 to TRBJ1-2, with TRBD1 matching 7 bases. Germline V CDR1 and CDR2: SGDLS, YYNGEE. The CDR3 loop spans 17 amino acids. V shed 3 bases and J 5 bases; nucleotides not matched to a gene: 16. The CDR3 coding sequence is TGTGCCAGCAGCGGGGGCGTGTCCCTTACAGGGGATTATGGCTACACCTTC. It is translated as CASSGGVSLTGDYGYTF.

The V and J genes are TRBV9 and TRBJ1-2; D call uncertain. The CDR3 runs to 16 residues. CDR1 is SGDLS and CDR2 is YYNGEE in the germline V gene. Trimming stripped 0 bases from V and 3 bases from J, with 15 bases between. The CDR3 sequence is CASSVGTIIEYYGYTF. The CDR3 DNA is TGTGCCAGCAGCGTAGGAACAATCATCGAATACTATGGCTACACCTTC.

The chain is built from TRBV5-1 and TRBJ2-1, with 8 bases aligning to TRBD1. Germline lookup yields CDR1 SGHRS and CDR2 YFSETQ. The J segment lost 0 bases and the V segment lost 4 bases, leaving 3 bases of the junction unmatched. This CDR3 has 15 residues. The CDR3 nucleotides are TGCGCCAGCAGCCCAACAGGGGGCTCCTACAATGAGCAGTTCTTC. Translated, it gives CASSPTGGSYNEQFF.

This chain connects TRBV18 to TRBJ2-7, with 9 bases lining up with TRBD1. The germline V gene has CDR1 KGHSH and CDR2 LQKENI. Trimming took 6 bases from V and 3 from J; bases not matched to a gene: 9. The CDR3 is 15 residues long. The CDR3 reads CASSQGGTGYYEQYF. CDR3 bases: TGTGCCAGCTCCCAGGGTGGGACAGGGTACTACGAGCAGTACTTC.

This clone was detected only a few times. The chain links TRBV7-8 to TRBJ1-1, with a weak D call TRBD1 (6 bases). V was pared by 7 bases and J by 7 bases, with 19 bases between. The CDR3 loop spans 14 amino acids. In germline, CDR1 is SGHVS, CDR2 FQNEAQ. CDR3: CASKPGHGWFEAFF. DNA for the CDR3: TGTGCCAGCAAACCGGGACACGGATGGTTTGAAGCTTTCTTT.